These T cell receptor beta chains were read from a single sample in a study of T cell clonotyping in hematopoietic cell transplantation. Clones were read by immunoSEQ multiplex PCR, and TCRdb kept only the in-frame ones, dropping some. The table records around 19,000 clones, 60% to 80% of them present only once. This sample comprised peripheral blood mononuclear cells, obtained before stem cell transplant. The receptors were gathered from a man in his sixties with acute myeloid leukemia. Some clones in this sample may be carry-over from other donors' samples. CDR3s include the opening cysteine and the closing phenylalanine or tryptophan. The order of the fields is J gene, D gene, V gene, clone size, CDR3 DNA, CDR3 protein. A D gene is named only where the DNA matches it firmly. For some rows the clone size is stated as once, few or many, or as a class when expanded; others skip it.

j_gene: TRBJ1-2
d_gene: .
v_gene: TRBV28
abundance: .
CDR3nt: TGTGCCAGCGGGACTACAAGGGATGGCTACACCTTC
CDR3aa: CASGTTRDGYTF

j_gene: TRBJ2-7
d_gene: TRBD1
v_gene: TRBV29-1
abundance: .
CDR3nt: TGCAGCACACCCCCCCACAACAGGGGCGCAAAGTCCTACGAGCAGTACTTC
CDR3aa: CSTPPHNRGAKSYEQYF

j_gene: TRBJ2-2
d_gene: .
v_gene: TRBV28
abundance: .
CDR3nt: TGTGCCAGCAGTTTAACCTGGACGAACGGGGAGCTGTTTTTT
CDR3aa: CASSLTWTNGELFF

j_gene: TRBJ2-7
d_gene: .
v_gene: TRBV2
abundance: .
CDR3nt: TGTGCCAGCAGTGACCAGGGAGAGCAGTACTTC
CDR3aa: CASSDQGEQYF

j_gene: TRBJ2-2
d_gene: .
v_gene: TRBV6-5
abundance: .
CDR3nt: TGTGCCAGCAGTTACGACAGTGGCACCGGGGAGCTGTTTTTT
CDR3aa: CASSYDSGTGELFF

j_gene: TRBJ2-5
d_gene: TRBD2
v_gene: TRBV5-5
abundance: .
CDR3nt: TGTGCCAGCAGCTTGGCCACTAGCGGGGTCGGGCTGGAAGAGACCCAGTACTTC
CDR3aa: CASSLATSGVGLEETQYF

j_gene: TRBJ1-1
d_gene: .
v_gene: TRBV9
abundance: .
CDR3nt: TGTGCCAGCAGCGTAGAAGCCGTATCCGCTGAAGCTTTCTTT
CDR3aa: CASSVEAVSAEAFF

j_gene: TRBJ1-2
d_gene: .
v_gene: TRBV7-3
abundance: .
CDR3nt: TGTGCCAGCAGCTCGCCCTCCTTAGAGAGCTACACCTTC
CDR3aa: CASSSPSLESYTF

j_gene: TRBJ2-2
d_gene: TRBD2
v_gene: TRBV4-2
abundance: once
CDR3nt: TGTGCCAGCAGCCAAGACAATGGGGACTACCTAAACACCGGGGAGCTGTTTTTT
CDR3aa: CASSQDNGDYLNTGELFF

j_gene: TRBJ2-7
d_gene: TRBD1
v_gene: TRBV7-8
abundance: .
CDR3nt: TGTGCCAGCAACTTAGTGACCGGGACAGGGTCTCACGAGCAGTACTTC
CDR3aa: CASNLVTGTGSHEQYF

j_gene: TRBJ1-1
d_gene: TRBD1
v_gene: TRBV28
abundance: .
CDR3nt: TGTGCCAGCACCGCCGTTCACTGGACAGGGGTTACTGAAGCTTTCTTT
CDR3aa: CASTAVHWTGVTEAFF

j_gene: TRBJ1-2
d_gene: TRBD1
v_gene: TRBV14
abundance: .
CDR3nt: TGTGCCAGCAGCCTCCGGACAGGGGAGGTGTCAGGCTACACCTTC
CDR3aa: CASSLRTGEVSGYTF

j_gene: TRBJ2-1
d_gene: TRBD2
v_gene: TRBV25-1
abundance: few
CDR3nt: TGTGCCAGCACTCCTCCCTTAGCGGGGAGCTACAATGAGCAGTTCTTC
CDR3aa: CASTPPLAGSYNEQFF

j_gene: TRBJ2-1
d_gene: .
v_gene: TRBV4-3
abundance: .
CDR3nt: TGCGCCAGCAGCCAAGATCGAAGACAACCAACGGGGCAGTTCTTC
CDR3aa: CASSQDRRQPTGQFF

j_gene: TRBJ1-2
d_gene: .
v_gene: TRBV5-4
abundance: .
CDR3nt: TGTGCCAGCAGCTTAGGGGGGGCTCGCTACACCTTC
CDR3aa: CASSLGGARYTF

j_gene: TRBJ2-7
d_gene: TRBD1
v_gene: TRBV29-1
abundance: .
CDR3nt: TGCAGCGCCGCCGGGACAGGCTCCTACGAGCAGTACTTC
CDR3aa: CSAAGTGSYEQYF

j_gene: TRBJ1-2
d_gene: .
v_gene: TRBV9
abundance: .
CDR3nt: TGTGCCAGCAGCGTAGAAGGGGGAGCTAACTATGGCTACACCTTC
CDR3aa: CASSVEGGANYGYTF

j_gene: TRBJ2-7
d_gene: .
v_gene: TRBV11-2
abundance: .
CDR3nt: TGTGCCAGCAGCTTAGGCGGCACAGGGTATTTACCCCTACCCGAGCAGTACTTC
CDR3aa: CASSLGGTGYLPLPEQYF

j_gene: TRBJ1-1
d_gene: TRBD1
v_gene: TRBV4-1
abundance: .
CDR3nt: TGCGCCAGCAGCCAAGAGGGACAGGGTTACACTGAAGCTTTCTTT
CDR3aa: CASSQEGQGYTEAFF

j_gene: TRBJ1-1
d_gene: .
v_gene: TRBV6-5
abundance: .
CDR3nt: TGTGCCAGCAGAGCCGATGTCGGCACTGAAGCTTTCTTT
CDR3aa: CASRADVGTEAFF

j_gene: TRBJ2-5
d_gene: TRBD2
v_gene: TRBV6-5
abundance: .
CDR3nt: TGTGCCAGCAGCCTAGCGGTTCAAGAGACCCAGTACTTC
CDR3aa: CASSLAVQETQYF

j_gene: TRBJ1-4
d_gene: TRBD1
v_gene: TRBV15
abundance: .
CDR3nt: TGTGCCACCAGCGCCGGGACAGGTGAAAAACTGTTTTTT
CDR3aa: CATSAGTGEKLFF

j_gene: TRBJ2-7
d_gene: TRBD1
v_gene: TRBV18
abundance: .
CDR3nt: TGTGCCAGCTCAACCGGGACAGCCTACGAGCAGTACTTC
CDR3aa: CASSTGTAYEQYF

j_gene: TRBJ2-7
d_gene: .
v_gene: TRBV6-6
abundance: .
CDR3nt: TGTGCCAGCAGTTACTCAGGCGGGGGCCCCTACGAGCAGTACTTC
CDR3aa: CASSYSGGGPYEQYF

j_gene: TRBJ1-4
d_gene: .
v_gene: TRBV6-5
abundance: once
CDR3nt: TGTGCCAGCAGTTACTACGGTACAGGAGTTAATGAAAAACTGTTTTTT
CDR3aa: CASSYYGTGVNEKLFF

j_gene: TRBJ2-2
d_gene: .
v_gene: TRBV29-1
abundance: .
CDR3nt: TGCAGCGCCGCCCATGGGGGGATAACCGGGGAGCTGTTTTTT
CDR3aa: CSAAHGGITGELFF

j_gene: TRBJ2-5
d_gene: .
v_gene: TRBV7-2
abundance: once
CDR3nt: TGTGCCAGCAGCCCATCGCGAGTTGGTGGAAAAGAGACCCAGTACTTC
CDR3aa: CASSPSRVGGKETQYF

j_gene: TRBJ2-7
d_gene: TRBD1
v_gene: TRBV4-3
abundance: medium-sized
CDR3nt: TGCGCCAGCAGCCAAGAGTTTCAGACAGGGAGCGCCGCCGAGCAGTACTTC
CDR3aa: CASSQEFQTGSAAEQYF